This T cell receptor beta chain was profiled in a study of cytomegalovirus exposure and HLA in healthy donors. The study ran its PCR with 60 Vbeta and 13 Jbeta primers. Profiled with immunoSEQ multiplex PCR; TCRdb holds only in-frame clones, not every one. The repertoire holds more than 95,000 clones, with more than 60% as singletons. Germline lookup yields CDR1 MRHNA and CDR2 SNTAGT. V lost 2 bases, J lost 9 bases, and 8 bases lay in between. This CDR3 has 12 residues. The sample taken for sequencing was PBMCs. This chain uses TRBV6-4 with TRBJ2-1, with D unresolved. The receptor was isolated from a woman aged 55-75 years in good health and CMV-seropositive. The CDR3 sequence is CASSDLRGEQFF. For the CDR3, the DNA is TGTGCCAGCAGTGACCTTCGCGGTGAGCAGTTCTTC.